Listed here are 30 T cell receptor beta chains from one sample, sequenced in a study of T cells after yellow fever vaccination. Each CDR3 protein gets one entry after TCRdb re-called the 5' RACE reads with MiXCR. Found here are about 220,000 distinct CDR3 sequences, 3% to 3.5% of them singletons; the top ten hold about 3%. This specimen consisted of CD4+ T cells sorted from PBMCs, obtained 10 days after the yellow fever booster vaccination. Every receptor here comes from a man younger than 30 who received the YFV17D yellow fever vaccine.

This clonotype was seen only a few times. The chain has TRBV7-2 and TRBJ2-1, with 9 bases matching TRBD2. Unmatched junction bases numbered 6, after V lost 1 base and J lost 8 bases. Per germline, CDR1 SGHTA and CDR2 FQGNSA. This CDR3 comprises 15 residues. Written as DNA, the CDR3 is TGTGCCAGCAGCTTAGTGGCTAGCGGGGTTGATGAGCAGTTCTTC. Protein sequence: CASSLVASGVDEQFF.

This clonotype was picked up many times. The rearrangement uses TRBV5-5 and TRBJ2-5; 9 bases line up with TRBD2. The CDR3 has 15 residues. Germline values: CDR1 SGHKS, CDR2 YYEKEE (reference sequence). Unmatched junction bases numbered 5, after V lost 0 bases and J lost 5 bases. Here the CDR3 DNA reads TGTGCCAGCAGCTTGGAGGGCGGGGGGGCGGAGACCCAGTACTTC. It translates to CASSLEGGGAETQYF.

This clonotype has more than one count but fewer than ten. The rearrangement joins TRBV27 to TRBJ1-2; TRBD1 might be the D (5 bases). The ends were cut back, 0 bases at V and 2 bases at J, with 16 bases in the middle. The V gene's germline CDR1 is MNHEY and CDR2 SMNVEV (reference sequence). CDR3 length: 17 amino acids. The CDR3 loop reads CASSLSSGSGLNYGYTF. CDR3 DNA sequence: TGTGCCAGCAGTTTATCGTCAGGGTCTGGATTAAACTATGGCTACACCTTC.

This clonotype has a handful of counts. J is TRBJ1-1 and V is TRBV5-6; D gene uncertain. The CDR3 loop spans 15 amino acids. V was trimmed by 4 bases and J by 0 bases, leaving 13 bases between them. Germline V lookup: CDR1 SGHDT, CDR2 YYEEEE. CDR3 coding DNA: TGTGCCAGCAGCCCGGTGGAACTAATGAACACTGAAGCTTTCTTT. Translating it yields CASSPVELMNTEAFF.

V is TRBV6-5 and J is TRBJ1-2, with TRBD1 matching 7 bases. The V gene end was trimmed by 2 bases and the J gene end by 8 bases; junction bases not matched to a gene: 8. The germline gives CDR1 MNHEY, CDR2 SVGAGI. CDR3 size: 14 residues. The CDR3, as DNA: TGTGCCAGCAGTTACCGCGGACAGGCCCGGGGCTACACCTTC. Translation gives CASSYRGQARGYTF.

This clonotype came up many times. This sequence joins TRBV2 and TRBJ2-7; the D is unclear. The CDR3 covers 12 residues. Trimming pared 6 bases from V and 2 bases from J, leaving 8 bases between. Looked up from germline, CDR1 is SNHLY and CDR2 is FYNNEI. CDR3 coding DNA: TGTGCCAGCAGGGTGACAACCTACGAGCAGTACTTC. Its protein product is CASRVTTYEQYF.

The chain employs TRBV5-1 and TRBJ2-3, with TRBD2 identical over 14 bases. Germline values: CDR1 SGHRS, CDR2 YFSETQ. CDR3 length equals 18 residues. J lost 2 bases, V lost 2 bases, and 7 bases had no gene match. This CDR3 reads CASSLGLAGGTNTDTQYF. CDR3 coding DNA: TGCGCCAGCAGCTTAGGACTAGCGGGGGGAACTAACACAGATACGCAGTATTTT.

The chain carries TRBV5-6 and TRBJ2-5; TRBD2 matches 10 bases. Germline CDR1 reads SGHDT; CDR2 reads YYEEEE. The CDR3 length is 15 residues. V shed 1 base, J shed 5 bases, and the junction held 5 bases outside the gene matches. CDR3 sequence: CASSLRLAGAETQYF. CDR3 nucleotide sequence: TGTGCCAGCAGCTTGCGTCTAGCGGGGGCCGAGACCCAGTACTTC.

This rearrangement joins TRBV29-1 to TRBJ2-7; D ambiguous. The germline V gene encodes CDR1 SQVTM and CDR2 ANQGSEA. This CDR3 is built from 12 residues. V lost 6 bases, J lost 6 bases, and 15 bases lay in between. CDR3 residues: CSVGYEIGEQYV. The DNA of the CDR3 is TGCAGCGTGGGGTATGAGATTGGCGAGCAGTACGTC.

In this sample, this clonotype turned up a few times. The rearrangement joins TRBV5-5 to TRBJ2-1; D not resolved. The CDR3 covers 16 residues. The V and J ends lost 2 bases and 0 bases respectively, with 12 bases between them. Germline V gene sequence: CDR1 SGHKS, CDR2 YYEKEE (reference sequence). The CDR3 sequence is CASSFGREPSYNEQFF. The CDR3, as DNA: TGTGCCAGCAGCTTCGGTAGGGAACCCTCCTACAATGAGCAGTTCTTC.

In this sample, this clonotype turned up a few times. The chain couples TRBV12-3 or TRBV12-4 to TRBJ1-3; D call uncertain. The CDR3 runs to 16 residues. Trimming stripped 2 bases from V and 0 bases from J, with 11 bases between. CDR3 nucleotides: TGTGCCAGCAGTTTATCGGGCAGCCGCTCTGGAAACACCATATATTTT. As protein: CASSLSGSRSGNTIYF.

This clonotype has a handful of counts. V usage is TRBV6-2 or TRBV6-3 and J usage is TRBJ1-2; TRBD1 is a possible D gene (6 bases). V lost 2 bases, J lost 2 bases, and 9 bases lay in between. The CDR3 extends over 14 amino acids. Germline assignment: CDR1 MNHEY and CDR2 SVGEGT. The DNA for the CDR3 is TGTGCCAGCAGTTACCGGGGGGGCAACTATGGCTACACCTTC. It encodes CASSYRGGNYGYTF.

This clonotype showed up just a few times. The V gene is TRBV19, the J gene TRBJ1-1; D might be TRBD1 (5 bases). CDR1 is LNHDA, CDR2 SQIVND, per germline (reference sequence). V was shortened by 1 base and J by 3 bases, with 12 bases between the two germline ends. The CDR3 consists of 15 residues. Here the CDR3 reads CASSIGQGGHTEAFF. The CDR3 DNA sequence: TGTGCCAGTAGTATAGGGCAGGGAGGGCACACTGAAGCTTTCTTT. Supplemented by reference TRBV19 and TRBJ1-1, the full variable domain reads DGGITQSPKYLFRKEGQNVTLSCEQNLNHDAMYWYRQDPGQGLRLIYYSQIVNDFQKGDIAEGYSVSREKKESFPLTVTSAQKNPTAFYLCASSIGQGGHTEAFFGQGTRLTVV.

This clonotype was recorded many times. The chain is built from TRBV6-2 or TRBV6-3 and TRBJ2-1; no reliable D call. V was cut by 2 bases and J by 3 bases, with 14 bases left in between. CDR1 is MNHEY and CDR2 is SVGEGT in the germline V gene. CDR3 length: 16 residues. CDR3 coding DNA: TGTGCCAGCAGTTACCTTTCGGCCCGCTACTACAATGAGCAGTTCTTC. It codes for CASSYLSARYYNEQFF.

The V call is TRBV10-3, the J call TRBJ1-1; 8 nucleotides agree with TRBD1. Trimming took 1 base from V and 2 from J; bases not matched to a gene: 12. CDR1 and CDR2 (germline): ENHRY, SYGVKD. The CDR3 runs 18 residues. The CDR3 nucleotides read TGTGCCATCAGTGAGTTCCCGACAGGGGCGGTCGGAAACACTGAAGCTTTCTTT. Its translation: CAISEFPTGAVGNTEAFF.

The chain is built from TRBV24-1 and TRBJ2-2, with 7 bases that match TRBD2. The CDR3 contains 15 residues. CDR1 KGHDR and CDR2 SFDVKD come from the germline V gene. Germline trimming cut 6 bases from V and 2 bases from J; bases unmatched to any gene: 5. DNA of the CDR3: TGTGCCACCAGTTCAGCGGGGACCAACACCGGGGAGCTGTTTTTT. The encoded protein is CATSSAGTNTGELFF.

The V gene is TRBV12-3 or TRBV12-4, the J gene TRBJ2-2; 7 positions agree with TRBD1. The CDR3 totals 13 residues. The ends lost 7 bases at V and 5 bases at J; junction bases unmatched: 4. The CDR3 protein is CASKTGRTGELFF. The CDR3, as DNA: TGTGCCAGCAAGACAGGGAGAACCGGGGAGCTGTTTTTT.

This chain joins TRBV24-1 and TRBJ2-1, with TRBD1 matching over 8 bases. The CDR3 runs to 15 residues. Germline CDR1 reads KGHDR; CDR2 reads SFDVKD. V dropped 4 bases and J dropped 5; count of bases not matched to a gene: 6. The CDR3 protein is CATSDRGQLNNEQFF. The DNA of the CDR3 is TGTGCCACCAGTGACAGGGGGCAGCTGAACAATGAGCAGTTCTTC.

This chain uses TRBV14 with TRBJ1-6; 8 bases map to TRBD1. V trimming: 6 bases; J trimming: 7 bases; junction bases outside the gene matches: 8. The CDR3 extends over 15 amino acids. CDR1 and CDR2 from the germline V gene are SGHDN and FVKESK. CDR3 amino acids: CASRPLGTGNSPLHF. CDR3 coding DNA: TGTGCCAGCAGACCCCTCGGGACAGGAAATTCACCCCTCCACTTT.

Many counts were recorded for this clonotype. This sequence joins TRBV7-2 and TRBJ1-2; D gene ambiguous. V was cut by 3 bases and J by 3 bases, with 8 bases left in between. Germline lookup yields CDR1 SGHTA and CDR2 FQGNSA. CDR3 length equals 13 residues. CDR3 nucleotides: TGTGCCAGCAGCTTCAGCGCCGACTATGGCTACACCTTC. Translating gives CASSFSADYGYTF.

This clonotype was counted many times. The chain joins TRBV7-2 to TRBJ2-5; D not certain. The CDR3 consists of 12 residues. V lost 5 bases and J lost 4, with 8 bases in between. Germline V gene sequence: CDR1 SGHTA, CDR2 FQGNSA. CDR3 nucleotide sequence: TGTGCCAGCAGCCCACGTGGAGAGACCCAGTACTTC. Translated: CASSPRGETQYF.

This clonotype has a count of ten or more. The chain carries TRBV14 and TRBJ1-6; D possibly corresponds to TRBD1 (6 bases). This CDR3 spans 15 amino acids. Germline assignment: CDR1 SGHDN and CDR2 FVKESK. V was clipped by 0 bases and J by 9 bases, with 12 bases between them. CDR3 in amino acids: CASSQEGGRPSPLHF. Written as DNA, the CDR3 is TGTGCCAGCAGCCAAGAAGGGGGGAGGCCTTCACCCCTCCACTTT.

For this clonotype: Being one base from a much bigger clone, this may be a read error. The CDR3 DNA reads TGCGCCAGCAGCCGACTCCCGGGGAGGGGCGGCAATTTGCCCCAGCATTTT. Residues: CASSRLPGRGGNLPQHF. The rearrangement joins TRBV4-1 to TRBJ1-5; tentative D call: TRBD1 (5 bases). Trimming pared 4 bases from V and 9 bases from J, leaving 25 bases between. This CDR3 comprises 17 residues. The V gene's germline CDR1 is MGHRA and CDR2 YSYEKL.

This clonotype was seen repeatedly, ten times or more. The CDR3 nucleotides read TGTGCCAGCAGCCGCTGGACAGGGGGCTACAACGAGCAGTACTTC. It yields the protein CASSRWTGGYNEQYF. The chain recombines TRBV25-1 with TRBJ2-7, with 11 bases matching TRBD1. CDR1 is MGHDK and CDR2 is SYGVNS in the germline V gene. Trimming took 6 bases from V and 5 from J; bases not matched to a gene: 9. The CDR3 has 15 amino acids.

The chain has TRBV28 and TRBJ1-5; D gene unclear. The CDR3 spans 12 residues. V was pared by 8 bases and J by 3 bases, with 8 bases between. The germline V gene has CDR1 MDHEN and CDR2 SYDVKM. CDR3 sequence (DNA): TGTGCCAGCTCCAACCCCAATCAGCCCCAGCATTTT. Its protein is CASSNPNQPQHF.

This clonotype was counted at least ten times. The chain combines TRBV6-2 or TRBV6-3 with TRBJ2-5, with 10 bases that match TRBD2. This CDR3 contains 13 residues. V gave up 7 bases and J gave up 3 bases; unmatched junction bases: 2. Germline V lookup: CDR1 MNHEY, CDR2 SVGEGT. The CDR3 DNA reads TGTGCCAGCACTCTAGCGGGGGAAGAGACCCAGTACTTC. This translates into CASTLAGEETQYF.

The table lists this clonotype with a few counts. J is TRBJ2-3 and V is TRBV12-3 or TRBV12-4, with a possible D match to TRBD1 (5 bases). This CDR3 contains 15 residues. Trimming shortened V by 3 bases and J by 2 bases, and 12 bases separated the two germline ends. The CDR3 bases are TGTGCCAGCAGTTTTATTTCAGGGCTCACAGATACGCAGTATTTT. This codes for CASSFISGLTDTQYF.

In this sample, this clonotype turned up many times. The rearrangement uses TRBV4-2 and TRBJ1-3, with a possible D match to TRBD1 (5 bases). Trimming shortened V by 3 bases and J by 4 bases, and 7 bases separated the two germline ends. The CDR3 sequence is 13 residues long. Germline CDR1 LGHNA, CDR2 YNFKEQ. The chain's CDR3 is CASSQGRGNTIYF. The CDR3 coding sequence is TGTGCCAGCAGCCAGGGACGAGGAAACACCATATATTTT.

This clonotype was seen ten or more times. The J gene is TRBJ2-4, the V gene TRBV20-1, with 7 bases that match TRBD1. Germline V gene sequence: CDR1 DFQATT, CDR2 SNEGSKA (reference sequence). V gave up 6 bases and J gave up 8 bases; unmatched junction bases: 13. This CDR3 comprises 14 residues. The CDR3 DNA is TGCAGTGCAGAACCGGGACAGCTCTCGGACATTCAGTACTTC. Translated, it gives CSAEPGQLSDIQYF.

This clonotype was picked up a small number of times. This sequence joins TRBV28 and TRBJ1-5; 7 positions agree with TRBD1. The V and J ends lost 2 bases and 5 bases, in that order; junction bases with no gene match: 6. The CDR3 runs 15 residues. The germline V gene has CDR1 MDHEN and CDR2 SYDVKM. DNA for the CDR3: TGTGCCAGCAGTTTACTACAGGGGTCCGATCAGCCCCAGCATTTT. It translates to CASSLLQGSDQPQHF.